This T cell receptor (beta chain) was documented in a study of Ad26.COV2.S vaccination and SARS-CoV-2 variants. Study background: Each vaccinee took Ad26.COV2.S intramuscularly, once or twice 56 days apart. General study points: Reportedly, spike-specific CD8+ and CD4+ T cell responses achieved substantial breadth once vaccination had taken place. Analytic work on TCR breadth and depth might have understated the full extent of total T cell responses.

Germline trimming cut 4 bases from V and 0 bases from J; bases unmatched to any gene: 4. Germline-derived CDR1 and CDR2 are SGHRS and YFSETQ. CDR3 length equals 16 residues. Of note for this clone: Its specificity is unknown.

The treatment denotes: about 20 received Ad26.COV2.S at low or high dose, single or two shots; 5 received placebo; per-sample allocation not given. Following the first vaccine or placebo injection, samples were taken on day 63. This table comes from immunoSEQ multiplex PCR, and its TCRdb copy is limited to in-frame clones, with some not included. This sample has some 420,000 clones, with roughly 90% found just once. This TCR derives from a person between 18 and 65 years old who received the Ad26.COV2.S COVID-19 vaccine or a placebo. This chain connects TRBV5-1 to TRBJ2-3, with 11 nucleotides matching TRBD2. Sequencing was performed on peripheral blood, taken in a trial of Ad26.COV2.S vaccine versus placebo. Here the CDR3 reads CASSPRTSGSTDTQYF. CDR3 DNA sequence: TGCGCCAGCAGCCCAAGGACTAGCGGGAGCACAGATACGCAGTATTTT.